Sequencing of this T cell receptor (beta chain) was carried out in a study of T cells after yellow fever vaccination. UMIs were added to TCR cDNA along with a universal primer site when it was made by 5'RACE template switching. TCRdb analysed the 5' RACE reads with MiXCR anew, one entry per CDR3 protein. Of around 250,000 distinct CDR3 sequences listed, 6.9% are singletons. This clonotype was found many times. Its antigen is undetermined. The CDR3 runs 17 residues. Germline V gene sequence: CDR1 SGHAT, CDR2 FQNNGV. The V and J ends lost 1 base and 0 bases, in that order; junction bases with no gene match: 6. Findings of the study overall: Compared with primary, the secondary response was weaker and peaked at day 5, not 15. Just a small share of clonotypes turned up in the CD4 compartment as well as the CD8 compartment.

This chain uses TRBV11-2 with TRBJ2-3; 8 bases are a match to TRBD2. Sequences were derived from CD4+ T cells sorted from PBMCs, sampled 15 days after the yellow fever booster vaccination. The receptor was derived from a man aged 25-40 years who received the YFV17D yellow fever vaccine. Here the CDR3 DNA reads TGTGCCAGCAGCTTAGGAAAGTCTAGCGGGAGCACAGATACGCAGTATTTT. Its translation is CASSLGKSSGSTDTQYF.